These T cell receptor beta chains were read from a single sample in a study of blood T cell repertoires in COVID-19. Libraries were prepared by immunoSEQ multiplex PCR; TCRdb keeps only in-frame clonotypes and omits some of them. The sample lists about 310,000 clones, more than 70% occurring once. Material for sequencing was peripheral blood. The receptor source for this set is a woman between 50 and 59 years old who had recovered from COVID-19. Both conserved end residues are part of each CDR3. Clone size is shown for a subset of rows, as once, few, many or a class of expanded clone.

TRBV28 - CASSLTGISEAFF
TRBV5-1 once CASSLTGTGVSGANVLTF
TRBV4-3 - CASSQELAPNEQYF
TRBV28 - CASGLRGGQYF
TRBV2 - CASKGPLGGVDGYTF
TRBV5-6 - CASSRRDSAYSNQPQHF
TRBV28 - CASSLPGSRYTQYF
TRBV4-2 - CASSRDLTYEQYF
TRBV11-3 - CASSLTGTYEQYF
TRBV27 - CASSSRQREETQYF
TRBV6-5 - CASSYLDQGGYGYTF
TRBV5-3 - CARSPWGRTVTYEQYF
TRBV19 - CASSRQGNNSPLHF
TRBV24-1 - CATSDSNPGRGYGYTF
TRBV12-3/TRBV12-4 - CASSLGTYEKLFF
TRBV7-9 - CASSLGQGSEKLFF
TRBV27 - CASSSGSLNTEAFF
TRBV28 - CASGLTGARDQPQHF
TRBV19 - CASSHTKGPAGANVLTF
TRBV11-2 - CASRLESLEQYF
TRBV20-1 - CSATTGSGYTF
TRBV6-5 - CASERDFSYEQYF
TRBV29-1 - CSVEFLDSQETQYF
TRBV10-3 - CALGAPGSYEQYF
TRBV5-1 - CASSFRGIVSDTQYF
TRBV7-9 few CASSFSRSTEQFF
TRBV7-9 - CASSLEPRHPFDQPQHF
TRBV6-5 - CASSYSSGGELGYTF
TRBV27 - CASSPLAAQETQYF
TRBV7-8 - CASSLDGFGSNQPQHF
TRBV4-1 - CASSQAGDPFYEQYF
TRBV4-3 - CASSQGWLAGSGTGELFF
TRBV6-4 - CASSDSSDTGELFF
TRBV19 once CASSLQGNYGYTF
TRBV5-1 - CASSLEATGTGELFF
TRBV19 - CASSIDLADEKLFF
TRBV5-5 once CASSARLAGGFGWANVLTF
TRBV9 many CASSVLGTTNEKLFF
TRBV27 - CASRSTIQGATGYTF
TRBV28 - CASSFPQQNYGYTF
TRBV6-1 - CASSEGTGGILYQETQYF
TRBV19 - CASSIGFAGDGNQPQHF
TRBV5-1 - CASSLDIYNEQFF
TRBV6-6 - CASSYEGARRTIYF
TRBV30 - CAWSRSGANYGYTF